This TCR beta chain was sequenced in a study of cytotoxic CD8 clonotypes in ibrutinib-treated CLL. Across the study: Responses: approximately 25 partial, 2 complete; after median about 68 months, about 14 stayed remitted, around twelve progressed.

Trimming removed 3 bases at V and 6 bases at J, with 11 bases between. Germline CDR1 and CDR2: MNHEY and SMNVEV (reference sequence). CDR3 length: 13 amino acids. Study observations and caveats: Few clonotypes were public, and these shrank or held steady under treatment. Clonality was elevated at ibrutinib response and had returned toward baseline at progression.

Worth noting for this clone: Its antigen is as yet unknown.

Sequencing used immunoSEQ multiplex PCR; TCRdb keeps in-frame clones, though not all of them. Of a few hundred thousand clones in the sample, roughly 70% were seen once. The chain links TRBV27 to TRBJ2-5; D not resolved. The sequences come from PBMCs, collected after 36 months of ibrutinib treatment. This sequence was found in a human donor with chronic lymphocytic leukemia. This chain's CDR3 is CASSFLREQTQYF. The DNA for the CDR3 is TGTGCCAGCAGTTTTCTCAGAGAACAGACCCAGTACTTC.